These 17 T cell receptor beta chains were sequenced from one sample in a study of blood T cell repertoires in COVID-19. Measured with immunoSEQ multiplex PCR; TCRdb has only the in-frame clones, and not every one. Among about 290,000 clones listed, 85% were seen once. The sample taken for sequencing was peripheral blood. These receptor sequences come from a woman between 45 and 60 years old with active or convalescent COVID-19.

This chain connects TRBV28 to TRBJ2-7, with TRBD2 matching over 7 bases. CDR3 length: 15 amino acids. V shed 5 bases, J shed 0 bases, and the junction held 7 bases outside the gene matches. Germline assignment: CDR1 MDHEN and CDR2 SYDVKM. For the CDR3, the DNA is TGTGCCAGCAGTGCGGCTAGCGGCAGCTCCTACGAGCAGTACTTC. As protein: CASSAASGSSYEQYF.

The rearrangement links TRBV6-5 to TRBJ1-2, with D perhaps TRBD1 (5 bases). The CDR3 length is 14 residues. Looked up from germline, CDR1 is MNHEY and CDR2 is SVGAGI. Trimming left V 4 bases short and J 1 base short, with 10 bases between. The chain's CDR3 is CASSSYRSNYGYTF. As DNA, the CDR3 is TGTGCCAGCAGTTCCTACAGGAGTAACTATGGCTACACCTTC.

This sequence joins TRBV24-1 and TRBJ2-3; D is unresolved. Germline-derived CDR1 and CDR2 are KGHDR and SFDVKD. This CDR3 comprises 13 residues. V lost 3 bases to trimming and J lost 9 bases, with 12 bases between them. The CDR3 loop is CATSDPLLRTQYF. The CDR3 DNA follows: TGTGCCACCAGTGATCCTCTATTACGGACGCAGTATTTT.

V gene TRBV5-1 combines with J gene TRBJ2-5; D ambiguous. The germline CDR1 and CDR2 sequences are SGHRS and YFSETQ. The CDR3 spans 13 residues. V was trimmed by 0 bases and J by 5 bases, leaving 8 bases between them. The CDR3, as DNA: TGCGCCAGCAGCTTGGGGGCAGACGAGACCCAGTACTTC. Its translation: CASSLGADETQYF. Together with reference TRBV5-1 and TRBJ2-5, the CDR3 gives the full variable domain: KAGVTQTPRYLIKTRGQQVTLSCSPISGHRSVSWYQQTPGQGLQFLFEYFSETQRNKGNFPGRFSGRQFSNSRSEMNVSTLELGDSALYLCASSLGADETQYFGPGTRLLVL.

The chain carries TRBV18 and TRBJ1-1; 10 bases align to TRBD1. Germline loops: CDR1 KGHSH, CDR2 LQKENI. V gave up 3 bases and J gave up 4 bases; unmatched junction bases: 11. The CDR3 spans 17 residues. CDR3 DNA: TGTGCCAGCTCACCCCTATTGCCCGGGACAGGGGTCACTGAAGCTTTCTTT. The encoded protein is CASSPLLPGTGVTEAFF.

This clone was observed once. The V gene is TRBV6-2 or TRBV6-3, the J gene TRBJ2-3, with 11 bases matching TRBD2. The V gene's germline CDR1 is MNHEY and CDR2 SVGEGT. This CDR3 is 17 amino acids long. V shed 6 bases, J shed 0 bases, and the junction held 8 bases outside the gene matches. Written as DNA, the CDR3 is TGTGCCAGCAGCGATACTAGCGGGAGTACCAGCACAGATACGCAGTATTTT. This sequence encodes CASSDTSGSTSTDTQYF.

The V call is TRBV28, the J call TRBJ1-6, with a possible D match to TRBD1 (5 bases). The CDR3 has 14 amino acids. Germline V lookup: CDR1 MDHEN, CDR2 SYDVKM. Trimming removed 7 bases from V and 10 bases from J, with 17 bases in between. CDR3 sequence (DNA): TGTGCCAGCACCGGCAGGGCAGGGCAATCACCCCTCCACTTT. The encoded protein is CASTGRAGQSPLHF.

The chain is built from TRBV7-8 and TRBJ1-3; 7 nucleotides line up with TRBD1. The trim removed 8 bases at V and 3 bases at J, leaving 16 bases unmatched. The germline V gene encodes CDR1 SGHVS and CDR2 FQNEAQ. The CDR3 covers 17 residues. The CDR3: CASRKGGRGDNGNTIYF. CDR3 DNA: TGTGCCAGCCGGAAAGGGGGCAGGGGGGATAATGGAAACACCATATATTTT.

CDR3 region: CASSLRSSNEKLFF. DNA for the CDR3: TGTGCCAGCAGCTTAAGGAGTAGTAATGAAAAACTGTTTTTT. The chain links TRBV7-8 to TRBJ1-4, with D unresolved. This CDR3 has 14 residues. Germline lookup yields CDR1 SGHVS and CDR2 FQNEAQ. V was cut by 2 bases and J by 4 bases, with 8 bases left in between. The whole variable domain, remainder taken from reference TRBV7-8 and TRBJ1-4, is GAGVSQSPRYKVAKRGQDVALRCDPISGHVSLFWYQQALGQGPEFLTYFQNEAQLDKSGLPSDRFFAERPEGSVSTLKIQRTQQEDSAVYLCASSLRSSNEKLFFGSGTQLSVL.

The V gene is TRBV14, the J gene TRBJ1-2; no firm D call. V lost 7 bases to trimming and J lost 1 base, with 10 bases between them. Germline V gene sequence: CDR1 SGHDN, CDR2 FVKESK. CDR3 size: 13 residues. The CDR3 region is CASNRGLNYGYTF. The CDR3 DNA sequence: TGTGCCAGCAACCGGGGTCTTAACTATGGCTACACCTTC.

This clone has just one count. The V gene is TRBV6-2 or TRBV6-3, the J gene TRBJ2-7, with TRBD1 identical over 10 bases. The germline V gene encodes CDR1 MNHEY and CDR2 SVGEGT. This CDR3 has 15 residues. V gave up 6 bases and J gave up 1 base; unmatched junction bases: 6. Here the CDR3 reads CASSKPGQGSYEQYF. The CDR3 DNA reads as TGTGCCAGCAGCAAACCGGGACAGGGGTCCTACGAGCAGTACTTC.

The chain combines TRBV20-1 with TRBJ2-1, with TRBD2 matching 11 bases. Looked up from germline, CDR1 is DFQATT and CDR2 is SNEGSKA (reference sequence). Trimming at V came to 3 bases and at J to 6 bases, leaving 7 bases not matched to a gene. This CDR3 contains 15 residues. The CDR3 loop is CSASWLAGGANEQFF. The CDR3 bases are TGCAGTGCTAGTTGGCTAGCGGGAGGTGCCAATGAGCAGTTCTTC.

CDR3 nucleotide sequence: TGTGCCAGCAGTTCGGGACAGGGGTCCTATGGCTACACCTTC. Its protein product is CASSSGQGSYGYTF. The chain uses TRBV27 and TRBJ1-2; 10 nucleotides align to TRBD1. The CDR3 spans 14 residues. CDR1 MNHEY and CDR2 SMNVEV come from the germline V gene (reference sequence). V lost 4 bases and J lost 4; bases outside the gene matches: 3.

The genes are TRBV18 and TRBJ1-2, with 7 bases lining up with TRBD1. V lost 4 bases to trimming and J lost 5 bases; unmatched junction nucleotides: 4. Germline lookup yields CDR1 KGHSH and CDR2 LQKENI. The CDR3 runs 13 residues. The CDR3 nucleotides read TGTGCCAGCTCACAGGGGACAGAGTATGGCTACACCTTC. Encoded protein: CASSQGTEYGYTF.

V is TRBV6-6 and J is TRBJ2-7, with 10 bases matching TRBD2. CDR3 length: 15 amino acids. The J segment lost 4 bases and the V segment lost 9 bases, leaving 12 bases of the junction unmatched. CDR1 is MNHNY, CDR2 SVGAGI, per germline (reference sequence). In nucleotides, the CDR3 is TGTGCCAGTCGATTAGCGGGAGGAATCCCTTACGAGCAGTACTTC. Encoded protein: CASRLAGGIPYEQYF.

This clone was counted a few times. The chain couples TRBV29-1 to TRBJ2-3; 9 bases align to TRBD2. Germline CDR1 SQVTM, CDR2 ANQGSEA. This CDR3 is built from 15 residues. Losses at the gene ends were 1 base for V and 1 base for J; bases not matched to a gene: 3. DNA for the CDR3: TGCAGCGTTGAAGGTTCTAGCGGGGGCACAGATACGCAGTATTTT. Its translation is CSVEGSSGGTDTQYF.

The gene calls are TRBV30 and TRBJ1-2; D unclear. Germline V gives CDR1 GTSNPN, CDR2 SVGIG (reference sequence). The CDR3 totals 12 residues. V lost 8 bases to trimming and J lost 3 bases, with 13 bases between them. The chain's CDR3 is CALYRGYYGYTF. The CDR3 DNA reads TGTGCCCTATATCGGGGATACTATGGCTACACCTTC.